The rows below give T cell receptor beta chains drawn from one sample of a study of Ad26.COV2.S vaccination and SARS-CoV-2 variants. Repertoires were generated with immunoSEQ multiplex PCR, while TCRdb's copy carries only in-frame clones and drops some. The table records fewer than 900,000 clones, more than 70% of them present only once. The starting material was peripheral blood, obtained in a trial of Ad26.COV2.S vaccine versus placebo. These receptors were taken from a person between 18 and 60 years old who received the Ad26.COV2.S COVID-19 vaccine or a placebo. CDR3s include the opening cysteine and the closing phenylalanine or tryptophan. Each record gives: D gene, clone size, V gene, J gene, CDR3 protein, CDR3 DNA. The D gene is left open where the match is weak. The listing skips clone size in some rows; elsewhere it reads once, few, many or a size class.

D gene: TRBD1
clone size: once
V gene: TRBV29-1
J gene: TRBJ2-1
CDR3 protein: CSVKDRVNNEQFF
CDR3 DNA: TGCAGCGTTAAGGACAGGGTCAACAATGAGCAGTTCTTC

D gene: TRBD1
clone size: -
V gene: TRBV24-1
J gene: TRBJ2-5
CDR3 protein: CATGSGTGGQETQYF
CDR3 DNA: TGTGCCACCGGGTCCGGGACAGGGGGCCAGGAGACCCAGTACTTC

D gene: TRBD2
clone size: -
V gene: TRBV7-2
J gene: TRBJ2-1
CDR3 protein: CASSLDSGGSQFF
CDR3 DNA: TGTGCCAGCAGCTTAGATTCGGGCGGGAGTCAGTTCTTC

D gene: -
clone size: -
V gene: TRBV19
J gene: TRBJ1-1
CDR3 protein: CASSTRQVNGAFF
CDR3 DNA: TGTGCCAGTAGTACCCGACAGGTCAACGGAGCTTTCTTT

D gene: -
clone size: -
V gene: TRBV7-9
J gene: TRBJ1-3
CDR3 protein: CASSRTLSGNTIYF
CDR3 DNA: TGTGCCAGCAGCCGGACCCTCTCTGGAAACACCATATATTTT

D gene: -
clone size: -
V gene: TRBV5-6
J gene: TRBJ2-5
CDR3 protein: CASSLAGGSEETQYF
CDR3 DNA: TGTGCCAGCAGCTTGGCTGGAGGGTCGGAAGAGACCCAGTACTTC

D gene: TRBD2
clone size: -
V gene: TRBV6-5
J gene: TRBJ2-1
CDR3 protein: CASSSVTSGVDEQFF
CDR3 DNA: TGTGCCAGCAGTTCGGTGACTAGCGGGGTTGATGAGCAGTTCTTC

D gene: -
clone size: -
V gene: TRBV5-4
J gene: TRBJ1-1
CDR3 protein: CASSLGTVPVNTEAFF
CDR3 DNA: TGTGCCAGCAGCTTGGGGACTGTCCCTGTGAACACTGAAGCTTTCTTT

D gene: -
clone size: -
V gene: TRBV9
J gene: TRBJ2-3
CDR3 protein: CASSVGMDTQYF
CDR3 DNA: TGTGCCAGCAGCGTAGGTATGGATACGCAGTATTTT

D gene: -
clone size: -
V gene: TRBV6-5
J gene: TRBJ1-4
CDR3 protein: CASRGRIANEKLFF
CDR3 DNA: TGTGCCAGCAGAGGAAGAATTGCTAATGAAAAACTGTTTTTT

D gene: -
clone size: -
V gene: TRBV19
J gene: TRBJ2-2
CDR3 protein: CASSPHLGSGTGELFF
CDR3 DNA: TGTGCCAGTAGTCCCCATTTGGGCAGCGGCACCGGGGAGCTGTTTTTT

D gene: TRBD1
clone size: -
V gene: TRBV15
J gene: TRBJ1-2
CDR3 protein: CATSRDRGTGAPYTF
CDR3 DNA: TGTGCCACCAGCAGAGATCGAGGGACAGGCGCGCCCTACACCTTC

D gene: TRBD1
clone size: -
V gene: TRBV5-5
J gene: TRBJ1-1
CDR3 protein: CASSLRTGMHANTEAFF
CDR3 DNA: TGTGCCAGCAGCCTTAGGACAGGGATGCATGCGAACACTGAAGCTTTCTTT

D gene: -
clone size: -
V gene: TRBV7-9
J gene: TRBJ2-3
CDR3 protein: CASSSDWEPSGDTQYF
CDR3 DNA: TGTGCCAGCAGTTCGGACTGGGAACCGTCGGGGGATACGCAGTATTTT

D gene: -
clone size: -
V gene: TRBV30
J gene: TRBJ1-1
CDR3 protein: CAWTRTHWAEAFF
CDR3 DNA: TGTGCCTGGACCCGGACCCACTGGGCTGAAGCTTTCTTT

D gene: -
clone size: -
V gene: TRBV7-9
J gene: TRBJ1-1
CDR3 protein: CASSLEGYMNTEAFF
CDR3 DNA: TGTGCCAGCAGCTTAGAAGGGTATATGAACACTGAAGCTTTCTTT

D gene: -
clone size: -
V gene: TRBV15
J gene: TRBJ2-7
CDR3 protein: CATSRVGVSYEQYF
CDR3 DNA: TGTGCCACCAGCAGAGTCGGGGTCTCCTACGAGCAGTACTTC

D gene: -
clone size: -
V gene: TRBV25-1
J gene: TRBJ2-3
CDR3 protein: CASRESGKSTDTQYF
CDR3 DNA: TGTGCCAGCAGGGAATCGGGGAAAAGCACAGATACGCAGTATTTT

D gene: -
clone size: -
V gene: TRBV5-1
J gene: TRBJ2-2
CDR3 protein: CASSLPPPGELFF
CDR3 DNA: TGCGCCAGCAGCTTGCCCCCACCCGGGGAGCTGTTTTTT

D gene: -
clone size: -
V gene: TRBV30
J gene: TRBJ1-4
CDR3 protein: CAWSVPGLRGEKLFF
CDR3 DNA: TGTGCCTGGAGTGTACCGGGGCTCCGCGGTGAAAAACTGTTTTTT

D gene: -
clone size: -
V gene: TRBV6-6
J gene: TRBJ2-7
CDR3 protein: CASTFTIEANYEQYF
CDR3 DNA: TGTGCCAGCACATTCACCATAGAAGCCAACTACGAGCAGTACTTC

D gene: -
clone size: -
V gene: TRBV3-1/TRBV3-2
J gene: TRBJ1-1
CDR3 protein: CASSQDLYRMNTEAFF
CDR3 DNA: TGTGCCAGCAGCCAAGATCTCTACAGAATGAACACTGAAGCTTTCTTT

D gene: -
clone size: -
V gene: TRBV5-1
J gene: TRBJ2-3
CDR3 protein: CASSLWEDTQYF
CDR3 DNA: TGCGCCAGCAGCTTGTGGGAAGATACGCAGTATTTT

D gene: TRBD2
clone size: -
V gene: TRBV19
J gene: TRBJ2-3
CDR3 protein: CASKQSGMNTDTQYF
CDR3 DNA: TGTGCCAGCAAGCAGAGCGGGATGAACACAGATACGCAGTATTTT